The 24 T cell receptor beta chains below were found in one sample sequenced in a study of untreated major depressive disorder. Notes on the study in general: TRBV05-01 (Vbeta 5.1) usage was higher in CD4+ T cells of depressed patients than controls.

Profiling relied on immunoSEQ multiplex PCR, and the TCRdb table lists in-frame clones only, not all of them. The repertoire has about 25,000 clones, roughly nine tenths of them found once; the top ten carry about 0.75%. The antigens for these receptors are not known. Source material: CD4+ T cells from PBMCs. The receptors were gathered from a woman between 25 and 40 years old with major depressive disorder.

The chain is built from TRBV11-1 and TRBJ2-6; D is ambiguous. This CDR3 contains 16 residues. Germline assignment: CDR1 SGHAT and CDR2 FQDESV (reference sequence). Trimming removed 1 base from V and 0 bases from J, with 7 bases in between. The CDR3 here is CASSLGSRSGANVLTF. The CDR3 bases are TGTGCCAGCAGCTTAGGTAGTCGCTCTGGGGCCAACGTCCTGACTTTC.

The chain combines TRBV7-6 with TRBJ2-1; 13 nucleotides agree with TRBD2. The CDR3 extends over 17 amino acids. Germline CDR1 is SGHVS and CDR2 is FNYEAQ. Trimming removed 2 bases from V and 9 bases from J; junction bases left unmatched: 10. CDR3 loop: CASSLSPGLAGFGEQFF. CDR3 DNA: TGTGCCAGCAGCTTATCACCGGGACTAGCGGGATTCGGTGAGCAGTTCTTC.

The CDR3 coding sequence is TGTGCCAGCAGTCCAATACAAGAGCAGTTCTTC. Translation gives CASSPIQEQFF. J is TRBJ2-1 and V is TRBV6-6; D not resolved. This CDR3 contains 11 residues. CDR1 MNHNY and CDR2 SVGAGI come from the germline V gene (reference sequence). V was trimmed by 5 bases and J by 10 bases, leaving 9 bases between them.

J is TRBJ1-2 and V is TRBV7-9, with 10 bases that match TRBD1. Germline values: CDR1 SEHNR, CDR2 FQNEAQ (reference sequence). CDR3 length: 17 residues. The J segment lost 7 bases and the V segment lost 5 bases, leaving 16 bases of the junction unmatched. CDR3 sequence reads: CASSILSGQGNPRGYTF. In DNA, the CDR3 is TGTGCCAGCAGCATACTGTCGGGACAGGGGAATCCACGTGGCTACACCTTC.

CDR3 nucleotide sequence: TGTGCCAGCAGTTTAAGGACAGGGTCGGAGACCTTC. Protein product: CASSLRTGSETF. The chain carries TRBV28 and TRBJ1-2; 8 bases agree with TRBD1. Germline loops: CDR1 MDHEN, CDR2 SYDVKM. CDR3 length: 12 amino acids. V trimming: 2 bases; J trimming: 14 bases; junction bases outside the gene matches: 7.

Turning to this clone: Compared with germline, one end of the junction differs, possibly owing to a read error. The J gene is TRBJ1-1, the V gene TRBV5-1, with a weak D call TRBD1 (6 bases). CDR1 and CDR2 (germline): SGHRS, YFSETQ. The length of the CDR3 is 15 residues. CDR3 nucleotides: TGCGCCAGCAGCTGGGTACAGGGTACGAACGCTGAAGCTTTCTTT. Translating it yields CASSWVQGTNAEAFF.

The CDR3 region is CASSQETTDTQYF. Here the CDR3 DNA reads TGTGCCAGCAGCCAAGAGACCACAGATACGCAGTATTTT. The chain joins TRBV4-2 to TRBJ2-3, with D uncertain. Trimming removed 0 bases from V and 2 bases from J, with 3 bases in between. The CDR3 extends over 13 amino acids. The germline gives CDR1 LGHNA, CDR2 YNFKEQ.

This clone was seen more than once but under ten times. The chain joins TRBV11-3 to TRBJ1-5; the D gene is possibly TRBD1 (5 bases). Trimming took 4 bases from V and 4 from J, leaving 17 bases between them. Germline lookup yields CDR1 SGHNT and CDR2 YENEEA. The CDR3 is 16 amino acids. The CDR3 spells CASSSSQGIRNQPQHF. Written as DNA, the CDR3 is TGTGCCAGCAGCTCGTCCCAGGGAATTCGAAATCAGCCCCAGCATTTT. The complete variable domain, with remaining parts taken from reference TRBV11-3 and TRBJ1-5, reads EAGVVQSPRYKIIEKKQPVAFWCNPISGHNTLYWYLQNLGQGPELLIRYENEEAVDDSQLPKDRFSAERLKGVDSTLKIQPAELGDSAVYLCASSSSQGIRNQPQHFGDGTRLSIL.

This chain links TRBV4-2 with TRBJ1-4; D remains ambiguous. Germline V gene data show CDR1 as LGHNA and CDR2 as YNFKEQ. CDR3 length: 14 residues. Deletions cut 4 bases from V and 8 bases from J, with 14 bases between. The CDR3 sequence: CASSLGFPGEKLFF. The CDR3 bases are TGTGCCAGCAGCCTCGGTTTCCCGGGGGAAAAACTGTTTTTT.

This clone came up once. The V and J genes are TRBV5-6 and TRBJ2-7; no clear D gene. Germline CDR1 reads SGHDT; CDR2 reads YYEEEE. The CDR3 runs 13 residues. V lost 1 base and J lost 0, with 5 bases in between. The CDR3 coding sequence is TGTGCCAGCAGCTTGTGGGACTCCTACGAGCAGTACTTC. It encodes CASSLWDSYEQYF.

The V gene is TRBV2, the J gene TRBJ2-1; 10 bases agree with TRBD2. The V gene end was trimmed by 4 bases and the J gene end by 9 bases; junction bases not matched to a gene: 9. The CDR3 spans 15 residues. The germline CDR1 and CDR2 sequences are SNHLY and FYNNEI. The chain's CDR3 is CASSVAGGSISEQFF. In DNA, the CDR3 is TGTGCCAGCAGTGTAGCGGGAGGCAGTATTAGTGAGCAGTTCTTC. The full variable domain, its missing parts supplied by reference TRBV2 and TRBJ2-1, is EPEVTQTPSHQVTQMGQEVILRCVPISNHLYFYWYRQILGQKVEFLVSFYNNEISEKSEIFDDQFSVERPDGSNFTLKIRSTKLEDSAMYFCASSVAGGSISEQFFGPGTRLTVL.

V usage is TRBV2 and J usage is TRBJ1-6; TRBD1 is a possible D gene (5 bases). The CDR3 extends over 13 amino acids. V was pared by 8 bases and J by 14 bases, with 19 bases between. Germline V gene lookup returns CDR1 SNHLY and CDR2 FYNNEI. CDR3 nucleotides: TGTGCCAGCTCCCCGCGGGGGGACGTGGCCCTCCACTTT. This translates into CASSPRGDVALHF.

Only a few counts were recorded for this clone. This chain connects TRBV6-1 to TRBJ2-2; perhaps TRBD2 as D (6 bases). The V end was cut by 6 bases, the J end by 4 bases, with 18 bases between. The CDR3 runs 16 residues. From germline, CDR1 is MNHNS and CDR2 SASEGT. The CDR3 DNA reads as TGTGCCAGCAGCGAATTAGCGGCCCCCGGCACCGGGGAGCTGTTTTTT. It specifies CASSELAAPGTGELFF.

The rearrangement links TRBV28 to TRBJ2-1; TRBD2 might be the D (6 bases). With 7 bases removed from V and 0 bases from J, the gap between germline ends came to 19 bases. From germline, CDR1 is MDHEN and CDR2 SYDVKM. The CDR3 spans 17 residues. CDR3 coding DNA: TGTGCCAGCATTTCCCAGGGAGGAGGGTTCTCCTACAATGAGCAGTTCTTC. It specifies CASISQGGGFSYNEQFF.

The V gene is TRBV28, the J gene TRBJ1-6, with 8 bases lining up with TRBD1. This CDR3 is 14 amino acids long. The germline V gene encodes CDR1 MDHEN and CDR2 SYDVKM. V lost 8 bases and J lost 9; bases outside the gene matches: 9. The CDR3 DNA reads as TGTGCCAGCGATTCAGGGGGCGCGGGTTCACCCCTCCACTTT. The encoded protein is CASDSGGAGSPLHF.

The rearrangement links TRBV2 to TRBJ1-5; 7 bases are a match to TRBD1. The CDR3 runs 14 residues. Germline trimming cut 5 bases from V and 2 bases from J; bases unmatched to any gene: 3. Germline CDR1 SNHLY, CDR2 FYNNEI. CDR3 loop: CASSRGTGNQPQHF. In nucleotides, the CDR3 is TGTGCCAGCAGTCGGGGGACAGGCAATCAGCCCCAGCATTTT. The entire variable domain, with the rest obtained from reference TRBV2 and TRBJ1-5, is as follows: EPEVTQTPSHQVTQMGQEVILRCVPISNHLYFYWYRQILGQKVEFLVSFYNNEISEKSEIFDDQFSVERPDGSNFTLKIRSTKLEDSAMYFCASSRGTGNQPQHFGDGTRLSIL.

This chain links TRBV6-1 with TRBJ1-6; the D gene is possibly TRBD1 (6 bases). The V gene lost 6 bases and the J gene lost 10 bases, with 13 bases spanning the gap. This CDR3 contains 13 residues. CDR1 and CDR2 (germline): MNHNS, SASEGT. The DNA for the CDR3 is TGTGCCAGCAGCGAACAGGGTATCTCACCCCTCCACTTT. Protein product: CASSEQGISPLHF.

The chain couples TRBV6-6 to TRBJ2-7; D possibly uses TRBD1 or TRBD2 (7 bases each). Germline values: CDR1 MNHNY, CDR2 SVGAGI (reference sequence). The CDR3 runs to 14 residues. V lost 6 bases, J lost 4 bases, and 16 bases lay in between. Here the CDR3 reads CASSHWEGAYEQYF. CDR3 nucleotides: TGTGCCAGCAGCCATTGGGAGGGGGCGTACGAGCAGTACTTC.

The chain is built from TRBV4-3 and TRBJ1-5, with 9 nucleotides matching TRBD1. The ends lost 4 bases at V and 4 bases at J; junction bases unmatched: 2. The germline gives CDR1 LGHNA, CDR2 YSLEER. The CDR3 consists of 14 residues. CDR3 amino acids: CASSRTGENQPQHF. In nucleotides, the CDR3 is TGCGCCAGCAGCCGGACAGGGGAAAATCAGCCCCAGCATTTT.

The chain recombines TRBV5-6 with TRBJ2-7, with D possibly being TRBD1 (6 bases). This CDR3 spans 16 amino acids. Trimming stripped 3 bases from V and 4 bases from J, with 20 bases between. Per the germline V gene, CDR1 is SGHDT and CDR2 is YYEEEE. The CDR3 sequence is CASSSPVRGQLYEQYF. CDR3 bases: TGTGCCAGCAGCTCCCCAGTTAGAGGACAGCTGTACGAGCAGTACTTC.

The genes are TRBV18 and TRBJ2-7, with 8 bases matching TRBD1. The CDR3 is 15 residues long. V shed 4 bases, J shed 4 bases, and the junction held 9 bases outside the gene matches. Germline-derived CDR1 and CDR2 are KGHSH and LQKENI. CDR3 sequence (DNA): TGTGCCAGCTCACTCCAGGGGGCGGTTGTATACGAGCAGTACTTC. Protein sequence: CASSLQGAVVYEQYF.

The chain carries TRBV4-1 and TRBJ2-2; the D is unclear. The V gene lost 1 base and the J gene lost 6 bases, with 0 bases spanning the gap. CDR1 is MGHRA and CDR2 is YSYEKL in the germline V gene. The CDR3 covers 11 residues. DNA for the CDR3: TGCGCCAGCAGCCAAGCCGGGGAGCTGTTTTTT. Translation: CASSQAGELFF.

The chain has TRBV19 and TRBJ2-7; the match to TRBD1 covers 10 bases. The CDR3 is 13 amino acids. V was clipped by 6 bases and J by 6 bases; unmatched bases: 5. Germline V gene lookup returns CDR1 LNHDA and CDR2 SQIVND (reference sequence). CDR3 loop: CASRRQGASEQYF. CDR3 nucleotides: TGTGCCAGTAGGAGACAGGGGGCTAGCGAGCAGTACTTC.

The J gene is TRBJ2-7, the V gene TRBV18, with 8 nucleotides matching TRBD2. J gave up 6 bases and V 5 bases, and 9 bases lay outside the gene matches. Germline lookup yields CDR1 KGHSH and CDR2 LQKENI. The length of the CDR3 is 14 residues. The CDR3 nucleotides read TGTGCCAGCTCAACGACCGGGACTAGTGGCGAGCAGTACTTC. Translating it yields CASSTTGTSGEQYF. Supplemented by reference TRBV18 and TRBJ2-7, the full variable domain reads NAGVMQNPRHLVRRRGQEARLRCSPMKGHSHVYWYRQLPEEGLKFMVYLQKENIIDESGMPKERFSAEFPKEGPSILRIQQVVRGDSAAYFCASSTTGTSGEQYFGPGTRLTVT.